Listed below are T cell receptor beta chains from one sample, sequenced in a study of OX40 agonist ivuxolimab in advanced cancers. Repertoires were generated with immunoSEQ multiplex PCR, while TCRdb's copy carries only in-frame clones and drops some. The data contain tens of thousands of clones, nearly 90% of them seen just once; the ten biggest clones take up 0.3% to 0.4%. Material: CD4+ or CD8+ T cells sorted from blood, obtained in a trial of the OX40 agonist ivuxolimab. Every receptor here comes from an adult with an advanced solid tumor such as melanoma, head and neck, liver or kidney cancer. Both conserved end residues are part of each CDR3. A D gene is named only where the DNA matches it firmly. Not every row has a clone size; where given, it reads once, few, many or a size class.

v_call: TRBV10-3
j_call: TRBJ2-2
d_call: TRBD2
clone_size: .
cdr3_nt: TGTGCCATTGGGACTAGAGATGCCGGGGAGCTGTTTTTT
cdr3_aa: CAIGTRDAGELFF

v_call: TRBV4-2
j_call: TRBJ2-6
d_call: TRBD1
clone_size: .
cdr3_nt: TGTGCCAGCAGCCATGACAGGGAGGGGGCCAACGTCCTGACTTTC
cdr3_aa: CASSHDREGANVLTF

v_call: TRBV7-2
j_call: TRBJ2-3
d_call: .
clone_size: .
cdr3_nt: TGTGCCAGCAGCTTAGATCCCAGGGATACGCAGTATTTT
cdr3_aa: CASSLDPRDTQYF

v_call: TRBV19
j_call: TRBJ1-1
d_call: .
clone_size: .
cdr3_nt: TGTGCCAGTAGTATCAGGGGTGGAGAACAGGGAGGCACTGAAGCTTTCTTT
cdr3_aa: CASSIRGGEQGGTEAFF

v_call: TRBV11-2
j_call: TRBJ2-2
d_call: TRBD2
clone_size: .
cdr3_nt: TGTGCCAGCAGCCCAAGGAGCGGGGACTTCACCGGGGAGCTGTTTTTT
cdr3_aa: CASSPRSGDFTGELFF

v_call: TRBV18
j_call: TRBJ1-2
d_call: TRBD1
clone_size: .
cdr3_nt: TGTGCCAGCTCACCGGGACAGGGGATTCCGATCGGCTACACCTTC
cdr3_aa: CASSPGQGIPIGYTF

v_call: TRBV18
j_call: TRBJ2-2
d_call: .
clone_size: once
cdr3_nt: TGTGCCAGCTCACCACGGCCGGTGGGGGCCAGCGGGGAGCTGTTTTTT
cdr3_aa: CASSPRPVGASGELFF

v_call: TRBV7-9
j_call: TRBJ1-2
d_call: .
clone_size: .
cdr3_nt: TGTGCCAGCAGCTTTACGGGGGAAGGTGGCTACACCTTC
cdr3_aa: CASSFTGEGGYTF

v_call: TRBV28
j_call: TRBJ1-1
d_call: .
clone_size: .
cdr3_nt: TGTGCCAGCTCGGGAGGTCTAACTGAAGCTTTCTTT
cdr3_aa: CASSGGLTEAFF

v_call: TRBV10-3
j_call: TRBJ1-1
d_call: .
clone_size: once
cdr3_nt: TGTGCCATCAGTGGGCGGGACCTGAACACTGAAGCTTTCTTT
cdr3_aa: CAISGRDLNTEAFF

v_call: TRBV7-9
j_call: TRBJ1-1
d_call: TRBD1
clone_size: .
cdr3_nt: TGTGCCAGCAGCTTTTCCGGACAGGGAAACACTGAAGCTTTCTTT
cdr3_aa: CASSFSGQGNTEAFF

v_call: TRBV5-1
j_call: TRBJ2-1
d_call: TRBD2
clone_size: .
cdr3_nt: TGCGCCAGCAGCTCCCCGGGACTAGCGGGAGAGGATGAGCAGTTCTTC
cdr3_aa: CASSSPGLAGEDEQFF

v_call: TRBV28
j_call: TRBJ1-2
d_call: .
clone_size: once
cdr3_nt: TGTGCCAGCAGCCCCTTCAAGGGGGTAAATTCCAACTATGGCTACACCTTC
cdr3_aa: CASSPFKGVNSNYGYTF

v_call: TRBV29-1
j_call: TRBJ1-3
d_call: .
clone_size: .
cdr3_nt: TGCAGCGTCCGAACGAAGTCACCGTGGGTCGCTGGAAACACCATATATTTT
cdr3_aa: CSVRTKSPWVAGNTIYF

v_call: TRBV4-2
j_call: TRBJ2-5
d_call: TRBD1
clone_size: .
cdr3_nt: TGTGCCAGCAGCCAAGAGACTGTAGGGGGCTCGGAGACCCAGTACTTC
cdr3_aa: CASSQETVGGSETQYF

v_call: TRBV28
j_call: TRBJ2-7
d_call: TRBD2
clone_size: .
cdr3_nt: TGTGCCAGCAGTTTAGCTAGCGGGGTCTACGAGCAGTACTTC
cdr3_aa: CASSLASGVYEQYF

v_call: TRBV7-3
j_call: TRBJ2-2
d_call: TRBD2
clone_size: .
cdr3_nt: TGTGCCAGCAGCCCCAGGACTAGCGGACCTACCGGGGAGCTGTTTTTT
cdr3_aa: CASSPRTSGPTGELFF

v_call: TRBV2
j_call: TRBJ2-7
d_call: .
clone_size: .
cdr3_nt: TGTGCCAGCAGAATTGGGGTCGGGGTCGGGGAGCAGTACTTC
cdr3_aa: CASRIGVGVGEQYF

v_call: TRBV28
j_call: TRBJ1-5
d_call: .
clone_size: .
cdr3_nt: TGTGCCAGCAGACGCTTAGGGGGGTACAGCAATCAGCCCCAGCATTTT
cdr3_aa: CASRRLGGYSNQPQHF

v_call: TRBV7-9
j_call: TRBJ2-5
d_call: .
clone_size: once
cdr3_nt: TGTGCCAGCAGCGCAAGACAGGTCAGAGAGACCCAGTACTTC
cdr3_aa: CASSARQVRETQYF

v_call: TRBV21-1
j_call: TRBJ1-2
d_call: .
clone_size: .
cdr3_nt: TGTGCCAGTCGCGGTCAGGGTGTGTACTATGGCTACACCTTC
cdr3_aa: CASRGQGVYYGYTF

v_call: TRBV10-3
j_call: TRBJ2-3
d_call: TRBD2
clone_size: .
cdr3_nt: TGTGCCATCAGTGCGGGTAGCGGGAGAGGGTGGGGCACAGATACGCAGTATTTT
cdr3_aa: CAISAGSGRGWGTDTQYF

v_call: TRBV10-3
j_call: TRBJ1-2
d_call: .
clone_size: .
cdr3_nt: TGTGCCATCAGTGAGGTCAGAAAGGATTATGGCTACACCTTC
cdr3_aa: CAISEVRKDYGYTF

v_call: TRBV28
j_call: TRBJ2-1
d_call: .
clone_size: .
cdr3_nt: TGTGCCAGCAGCTCCCCCGACCCGGGTGAGCAGTTCTTC
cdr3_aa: CASSSPDPGEQFF

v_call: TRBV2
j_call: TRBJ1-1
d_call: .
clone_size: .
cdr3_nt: TGTGCCAGCAGTGGTTACGGCATGAACACTGAAGCTTTCTTT
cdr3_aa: CASSGYGMNTEAFF

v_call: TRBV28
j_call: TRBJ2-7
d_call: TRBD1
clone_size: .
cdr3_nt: TGTGCCAGCAGGTCAGGGGGCAAAGGTTCCTACGAGCAGTACTTC
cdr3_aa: CASRSGGKGSYEQYF

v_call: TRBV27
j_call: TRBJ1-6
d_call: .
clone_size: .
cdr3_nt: TGTGCCAGCAGTTTATCGGACAGATCACCCCTCCACTTT
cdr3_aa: CASSLSDRSPLHF

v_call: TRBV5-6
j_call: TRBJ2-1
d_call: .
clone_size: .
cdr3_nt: TGTGCCAGCAGCCGCTACAATGAGCAGTTCTTC
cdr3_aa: CASSRYNEQFF

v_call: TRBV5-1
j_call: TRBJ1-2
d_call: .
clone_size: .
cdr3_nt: TGCGCCAGCAGCTTGGAGATAGGGCAGGACTATGGCTACACCTTC
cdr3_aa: CASSLEIGQDYGYTF

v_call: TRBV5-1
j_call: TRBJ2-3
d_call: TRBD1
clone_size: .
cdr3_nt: TGCGCCAGCAGCTTAGGGGGCGGAGGCACAGATACGCAGTATTTT
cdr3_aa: CASSLGGGGTDTQYF

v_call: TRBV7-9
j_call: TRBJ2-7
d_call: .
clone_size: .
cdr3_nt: TGTGCCAGCAGCTTAGCGAGGGGGACATCTGACGAGCAGTACTTC
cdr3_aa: CASSLARGTSDEQYF

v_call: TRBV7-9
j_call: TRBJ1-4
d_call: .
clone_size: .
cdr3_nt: TGTGCCAGCAGCTTAGAAGGTGTAGAAGAAAAACTGTTTTTT
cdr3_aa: CASSLEGVEEKLFF

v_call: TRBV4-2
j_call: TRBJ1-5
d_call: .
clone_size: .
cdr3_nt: TGTGCCAGCAGCCAAGGGGGCTCCAATCAGCCCCAGCATTTT
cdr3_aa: CASSQGGSNQPQHF

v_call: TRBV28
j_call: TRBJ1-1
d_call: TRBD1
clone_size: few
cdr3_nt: TGTGCCAGCAGTTTATTCACTCTCCGGGACAGGGGGGAAGCTTTCTTT
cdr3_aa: CASSLFTLRDRGEAFF

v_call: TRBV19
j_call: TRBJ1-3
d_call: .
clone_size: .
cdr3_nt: TGTGCCAGTAGTATAGATCACCCCCCCAGAGGAAACACCATATATTTT
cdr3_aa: CASSIDHPPRGNTIYF

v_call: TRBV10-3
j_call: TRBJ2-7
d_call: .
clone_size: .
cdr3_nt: TGTGCCATCAGTGAGTCGATACAGGGTAAAGAGCAGTACTTC
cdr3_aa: CAISESIQGKEQYF

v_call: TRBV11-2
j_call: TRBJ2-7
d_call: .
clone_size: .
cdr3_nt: TGTGCCAGCAGCCCGCCCACAGCGAGGGGCTACGAGCAGTACTTC
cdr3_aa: CASSPPTARGYEQYF

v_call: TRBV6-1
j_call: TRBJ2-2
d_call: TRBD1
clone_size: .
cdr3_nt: TGTGCCAGTACCGCAGGGGGAACCGGGGAGCTGTTTTTT
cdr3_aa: CASTAGGTGELFF

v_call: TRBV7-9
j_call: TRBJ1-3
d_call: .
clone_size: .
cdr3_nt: TGTGCCAGCAGCTTAGGAACAGGCCTCTCTGGAAACACCATATATTTT
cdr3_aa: CASSLGTGLSGNTIYF

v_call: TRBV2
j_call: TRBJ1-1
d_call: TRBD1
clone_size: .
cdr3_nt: TGTGCCAGCTTATTTACAGGGGAGAACACTGAAGCTTTCTTT
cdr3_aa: CASLFTGENTEAFF

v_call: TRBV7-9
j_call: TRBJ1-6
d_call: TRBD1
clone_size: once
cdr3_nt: TGTGCCAGCAGCACGAGGACAGGGGCGGGGAATTCACCCCTCCACTTT
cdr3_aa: CASSTRTGAGNSPLHF

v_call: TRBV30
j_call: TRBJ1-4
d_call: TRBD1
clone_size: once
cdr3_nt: TGTGCCTGCCTAAACAGGGGAGAAAGAGAAAAACTGTTTTTT
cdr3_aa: CACLNRGEREKLFF

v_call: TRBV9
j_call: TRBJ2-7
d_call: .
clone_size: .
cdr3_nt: TGTGCCAGCAGCCCCGGGACTCCCAACGAGCAGTACTTC
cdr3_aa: CASSPGTPNEQYF

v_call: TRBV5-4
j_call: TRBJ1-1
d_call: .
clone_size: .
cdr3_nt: TGTGCCAGCAGCTTCTTTGGGGGCGGGGGCACTGAAGCTTTCTTT
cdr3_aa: CASSFFGGGGTEAFF

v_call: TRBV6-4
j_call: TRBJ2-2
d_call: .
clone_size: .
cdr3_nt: TGTGCCAGCAGTGAAGGAGGGCAGGTCTCTGGGGAGCTGTTTTTT
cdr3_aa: CASSEGGQVSGELFF

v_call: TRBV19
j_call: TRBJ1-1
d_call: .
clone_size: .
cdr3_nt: TGTGCCAGTAGTATAGTACCAGGAGAAAGCACTGAAGCTTTCTTT
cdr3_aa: CASSIVPGESTEAFF

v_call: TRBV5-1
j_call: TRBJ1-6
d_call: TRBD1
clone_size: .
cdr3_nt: TGCGCCAGCAGCTTGGCGGGGACAGGGTTGATGCCCTATAATTCACCCCTCCACTTT
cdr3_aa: CASSLAGTGLMPYNSPLHF

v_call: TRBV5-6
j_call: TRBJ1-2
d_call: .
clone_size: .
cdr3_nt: TGTGCCAGCAGCTTCGAACGGACAGCTTTGCAAGGCTACACCTTC
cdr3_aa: CASSFERTALQGYTF

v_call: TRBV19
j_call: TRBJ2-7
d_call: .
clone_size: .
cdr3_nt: TGTGCCAGTAGCCCCGACAGGGGAGGGCTATTCGACGAGCAGTACTTC
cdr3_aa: CASSPDRGGLFDEQYF

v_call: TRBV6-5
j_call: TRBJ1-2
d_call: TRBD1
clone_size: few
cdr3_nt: TGTGCCAGCAAATCCTGGACAGGGAATGGCTACACCTTC
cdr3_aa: CASKSWTGNGYTF

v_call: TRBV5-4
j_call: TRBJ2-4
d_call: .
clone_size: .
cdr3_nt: TGTGCCAGCAGCTTTGACGAGGGGAACATTCAGTACTTC
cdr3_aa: CASSFDEGNIQYF

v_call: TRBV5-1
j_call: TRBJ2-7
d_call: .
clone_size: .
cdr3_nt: TGCGCCAGTTCCCAGGGAAGCTCCTACGAGCAGTACTTC
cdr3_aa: CASSQGSSYEQYF

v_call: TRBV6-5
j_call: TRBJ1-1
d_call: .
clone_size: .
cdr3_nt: TGTGCCAGCAGTTACTCAACAAGGGATAGCGCCACTGAAGCTTTCTTT
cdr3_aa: CASSYSTRDSATEAFF